The present entry profiles one T cell receptor (beta chain) with its context. Its antigen is unidentified. This record belongs to a study of cytomegalovirus exposure and HLA in healthy donors. Study results and caveats: The study labeled fewer than 200 TCR beta chains cytomegalovirus-associated. Subsequent analysis showed first-cohort TCR clusters tending to co-occur in some 120 validation repertoires.

Repertoires were generated with immunoSEQ multiplex PCR, while TCRdb's copy carries only in-frame clones and drops some. The sample contains about 330,000 clones, 80% to 90% of which appear only once. This TCR came from a young woman in good health and CMV-seronegative. What was sequenced was PBMCs.

The CDR3 nucleotides are TGTGCCAGTAGTATCCCGAGGGGGCTTGGCGGGGAGCTGTTTTTT. This encodes CASSIPRGLGGELFF. The chain recombines TRBV19 with TRBJ2-2; 7 bases are a match to TRBD1. Germline lookup yields CDR1 LNHDA and CDR2 SQIVND (reference sequence). Trimming removed 3 bases from V and 7 bases from J; junction bases left unmatched: 8. This CDR3 region has 15 residues.